A single TCR beta chain is shown here with its context. A second about 7 to 12 cycle PCR used barcoded and J-beta primers. TCRdb recomputed calls from the 5' RACE reads with MiXCR, one row per CDR3 protein. The table has approximately 800,000 distinct CDR3 sequences, 55% to 75% seen once. Germline CDR1 and CDR2: SGHVS and FNYEAQ. The CDR3 sequence is 16 residues long. V was pared by 5 bases and J by 9 bases, with 16 bases of the junction left unmatched. This record comes from a study of blood T cells in healthy people across ages. The rearrangement uses TRBV7-6 and TRBJ2-1; 7 bases match TRBD2. The receptor's source is a man between 25 and 39 years old in good health. The specimen sequenced was blood. Here the CDR3 DNA reads TGTGCCAGCAGCCCCCGGAGCGGGCGGGAGATCGGTGAGCAGTTCTTC. Protein sequence: CASSPRSGREIGEQFF.